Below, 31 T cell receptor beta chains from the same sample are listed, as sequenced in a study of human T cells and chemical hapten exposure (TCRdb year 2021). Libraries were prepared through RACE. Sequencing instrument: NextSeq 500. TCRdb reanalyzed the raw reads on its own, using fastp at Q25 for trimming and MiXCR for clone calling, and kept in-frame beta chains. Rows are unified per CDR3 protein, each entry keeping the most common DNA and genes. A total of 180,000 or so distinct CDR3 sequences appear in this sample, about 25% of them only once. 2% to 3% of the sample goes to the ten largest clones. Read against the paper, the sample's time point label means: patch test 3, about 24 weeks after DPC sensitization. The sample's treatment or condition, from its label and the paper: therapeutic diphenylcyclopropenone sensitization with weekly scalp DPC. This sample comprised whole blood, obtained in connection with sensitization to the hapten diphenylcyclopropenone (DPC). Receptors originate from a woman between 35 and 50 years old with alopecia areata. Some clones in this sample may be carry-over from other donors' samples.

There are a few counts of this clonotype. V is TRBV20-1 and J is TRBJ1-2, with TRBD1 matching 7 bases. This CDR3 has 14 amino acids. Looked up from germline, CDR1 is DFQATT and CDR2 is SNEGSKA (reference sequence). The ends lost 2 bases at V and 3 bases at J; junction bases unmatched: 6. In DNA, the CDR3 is TGCAGTGCTAGACCTTACGACAGGGACTATGGCTACACCTTC. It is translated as CSARPYDRDYGYTF.

CDR3 nucleotide sequence: TGTGCCAGCAGTTACTTGTTTGGGACAGGGGGCTACAATGAGCAGTTCTTC. As protein: CASSYLFGTGGYNEQFF. The rearrangement joins TRBV6-5 to TRBJ2-1, with 11 bases lining up with TRBD1. Germline CDR1 MNHEY, CDR2 SVGAGI. The CDR3 has 17 amino acids. The V segment lost 1 base and the J segment 3 bases; nucleotides outside the gene matches: 5.

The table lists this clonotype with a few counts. CDR3 residues: CASSPRGQGWTEAFF. The CDR3 nucleotides read TGTGCCAGCAGCCCCCGGGGACAGGGATGGACTGAAGCTTTCTTT. This chain uses TRBV9 with TRBJ1-1; the match to TRBD1 covers 9 bases. V shed 4 bases and J 5 bases; nucleotides not matched to a gene: 9. Per germline, CDR1 SGDLS and CDR2 YYNGEE. This CDR3 has 15 amino acids.

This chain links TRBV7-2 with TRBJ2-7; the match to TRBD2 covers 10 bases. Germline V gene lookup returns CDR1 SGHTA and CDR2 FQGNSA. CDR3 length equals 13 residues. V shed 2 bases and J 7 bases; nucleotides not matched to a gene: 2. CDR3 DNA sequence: TGTGCCAGCAGCTTAAAGCGGGAGGGTGAGCAGTACTTC. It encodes CASSLKREGEQYF.

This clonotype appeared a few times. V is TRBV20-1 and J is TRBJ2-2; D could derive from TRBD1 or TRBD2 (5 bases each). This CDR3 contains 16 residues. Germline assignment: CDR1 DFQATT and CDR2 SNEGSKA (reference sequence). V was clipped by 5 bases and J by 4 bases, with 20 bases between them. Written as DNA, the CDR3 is TGCAGTGCTGGACCTTCCACGGGGCCGGCCACCGGGGAGCTGTTTTTT. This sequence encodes CSAGPSTGPATGELFF.

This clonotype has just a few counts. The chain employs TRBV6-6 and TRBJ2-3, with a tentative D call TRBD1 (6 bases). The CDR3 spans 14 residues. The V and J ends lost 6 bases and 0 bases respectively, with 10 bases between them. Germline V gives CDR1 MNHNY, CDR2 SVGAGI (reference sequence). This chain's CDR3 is CASRRGISTDTQYF. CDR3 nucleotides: TGTGCCAGCAGGAGGGGGATCAGCACAGATACGCAGTATTTT.

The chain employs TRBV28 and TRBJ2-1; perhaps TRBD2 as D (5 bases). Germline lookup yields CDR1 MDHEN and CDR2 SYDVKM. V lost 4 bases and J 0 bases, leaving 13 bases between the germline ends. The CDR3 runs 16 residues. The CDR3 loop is CASSSPASSSYNEQFF. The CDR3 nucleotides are TGTGCCAGCAGTTCCCCGGCTAGCAGCTCCTACAATGAGCAGTTCTTC.

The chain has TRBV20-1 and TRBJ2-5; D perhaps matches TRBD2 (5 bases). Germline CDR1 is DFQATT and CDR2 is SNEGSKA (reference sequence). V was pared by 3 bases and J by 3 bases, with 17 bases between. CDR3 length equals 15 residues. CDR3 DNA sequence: TGCAGTGCTAGTGGGGTAGGGAGCTGGGAAGAGACCCAGTACTTC. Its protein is CSASGVGSWEETQYF.

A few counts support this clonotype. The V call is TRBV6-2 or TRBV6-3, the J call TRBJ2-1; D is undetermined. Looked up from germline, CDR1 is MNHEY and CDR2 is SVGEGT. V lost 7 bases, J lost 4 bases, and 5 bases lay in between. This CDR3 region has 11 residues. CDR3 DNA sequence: TGTGCCAGCACCTCTTACAATGAGCAGTTCTTC. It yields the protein CASTSYNEQFF.

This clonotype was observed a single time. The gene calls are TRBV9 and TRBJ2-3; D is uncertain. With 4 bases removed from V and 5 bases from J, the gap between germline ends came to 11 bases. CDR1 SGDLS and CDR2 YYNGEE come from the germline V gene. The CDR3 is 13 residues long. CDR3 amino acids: CASSPYTEDTQYF. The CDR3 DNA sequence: TGTGCCAGCAGCCCTTACACTGAAGATACGCAGTATTTT.

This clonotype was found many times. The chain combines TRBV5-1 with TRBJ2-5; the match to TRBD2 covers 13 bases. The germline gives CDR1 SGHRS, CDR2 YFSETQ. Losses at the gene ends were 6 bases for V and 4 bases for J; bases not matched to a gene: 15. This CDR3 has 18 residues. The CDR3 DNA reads TGCGCCAGCACCCCCGGGACTAGCGGGATTCTAACTGGAGAGACCCAGTACTTC. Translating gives CASTPGTSGILTGETQYF.

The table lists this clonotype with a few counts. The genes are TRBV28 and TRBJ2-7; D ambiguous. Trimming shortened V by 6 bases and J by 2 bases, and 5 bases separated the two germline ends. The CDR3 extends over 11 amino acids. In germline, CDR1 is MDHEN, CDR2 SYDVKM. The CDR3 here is CASRQTYEQYF. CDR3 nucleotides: TGTGCCAGCAGACAAACCTACGAGCAGTACTTC.

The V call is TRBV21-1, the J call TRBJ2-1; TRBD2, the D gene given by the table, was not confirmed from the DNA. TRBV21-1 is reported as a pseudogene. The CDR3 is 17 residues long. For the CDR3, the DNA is TGTGCCAGCAGCCTCATAGGGAGCGGGAGGATATACAATGAGCAGTTCTTC. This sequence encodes CASSLIGSGRIYNEQFF.

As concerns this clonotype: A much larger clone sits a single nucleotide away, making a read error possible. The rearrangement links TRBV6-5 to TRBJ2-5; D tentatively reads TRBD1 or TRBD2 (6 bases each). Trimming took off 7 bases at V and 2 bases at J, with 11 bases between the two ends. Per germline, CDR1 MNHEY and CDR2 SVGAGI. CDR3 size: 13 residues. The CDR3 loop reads CASNGGDQETQYF. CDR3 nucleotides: TGTGCCAGCAACGGGGGCGATCAAGAGACCCAGTACTTC.

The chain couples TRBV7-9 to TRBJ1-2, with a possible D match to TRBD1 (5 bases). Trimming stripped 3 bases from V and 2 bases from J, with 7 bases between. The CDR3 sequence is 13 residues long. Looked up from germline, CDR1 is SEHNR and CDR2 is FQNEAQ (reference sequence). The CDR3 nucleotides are TGTGCCAGCAGCTTTGACAGCAACTATGGCTACACCTTC. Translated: CASSFDSNYGYTF.

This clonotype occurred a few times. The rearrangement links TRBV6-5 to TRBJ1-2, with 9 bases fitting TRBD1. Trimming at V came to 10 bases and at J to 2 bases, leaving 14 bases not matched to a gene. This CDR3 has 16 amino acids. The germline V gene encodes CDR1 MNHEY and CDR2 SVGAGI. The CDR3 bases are TGTGCCACCAGCGGTCCCGGGACAGGGAGGAACTATGGCTACACCTTC. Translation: CATSGPGTGRNYGYTF.

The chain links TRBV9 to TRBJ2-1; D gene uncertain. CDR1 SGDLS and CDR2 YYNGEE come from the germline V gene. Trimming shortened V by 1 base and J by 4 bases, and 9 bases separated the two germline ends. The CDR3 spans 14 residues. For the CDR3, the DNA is TGTGCCAGCAGCGTAAGACTGGGATACAATGAGCAGTTCTTC. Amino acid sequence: CASSVRLGYNEQFF.

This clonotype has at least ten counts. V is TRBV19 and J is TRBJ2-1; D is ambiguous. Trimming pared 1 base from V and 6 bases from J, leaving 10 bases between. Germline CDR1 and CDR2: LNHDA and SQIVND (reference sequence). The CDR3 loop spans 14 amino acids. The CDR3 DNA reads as TGTGCCAGTAGTATAGGTGGATGGGGCAATGAGCAGTTCTTC. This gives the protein CASSIGGWGNEQFF.

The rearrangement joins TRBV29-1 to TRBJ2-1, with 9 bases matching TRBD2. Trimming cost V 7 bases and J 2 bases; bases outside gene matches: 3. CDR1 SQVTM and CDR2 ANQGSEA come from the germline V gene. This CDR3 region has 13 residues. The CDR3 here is CSARTSAYNEQFF. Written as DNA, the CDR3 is TGCAGCGCCCGGACTAGCGCCTACAATGAGCAGTTCTTC.

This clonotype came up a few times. As DNA, the CDR3 is TGTGCCAGCAGTTTATTTGCTAGCGGGAGATTTGGTGAGCAGTTCTTC. Translated: CASSLFASGRFGEQFF. The chain employs TRBV28 and TRBJ2-1; 10 bases fit TRBD2. Per the germline V gene, CDR1 is MDHEN and CDR2 is SYDVKM. The V and J ends lost 1 base and 9 bases, in that order; junction bases with no gene match: 9. This CDR3 region has 16 residues.

CDR3 DNA sequence: TGTGCCAGCAGTCCCGGGGGGGACCAAGAGACCCAGTACTTC. It specifies CASSPGGDQETQYF. V usage is TRBV12-3 or TRBV12-4 and J usage is TRBJ2-5, with 8 bases identical to TRBD2. The CDR3 runs to 14 residues. The V gene end was trimmed by 5 bases and the J gene end by 0 bases; junction bases not matched to a gene: 2.

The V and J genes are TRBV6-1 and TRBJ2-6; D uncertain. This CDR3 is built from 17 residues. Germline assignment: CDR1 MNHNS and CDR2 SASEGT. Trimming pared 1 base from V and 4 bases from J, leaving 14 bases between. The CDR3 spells CASSEGQSTLGANVLTF. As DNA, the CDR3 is TGTGCCAGCAGTGAAGGTCAAAGTACTCTGGGGGCCAACGTCCTGACTTTC.

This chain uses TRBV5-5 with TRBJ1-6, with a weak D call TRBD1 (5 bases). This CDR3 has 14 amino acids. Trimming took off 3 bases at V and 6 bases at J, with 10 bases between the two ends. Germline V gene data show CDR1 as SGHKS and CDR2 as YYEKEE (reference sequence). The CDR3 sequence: CASSSRVGNSPLHF. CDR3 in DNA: TGTGCCAGCAGCTCCAGGGTCGGTAATTCACCCCTCCACTTT.

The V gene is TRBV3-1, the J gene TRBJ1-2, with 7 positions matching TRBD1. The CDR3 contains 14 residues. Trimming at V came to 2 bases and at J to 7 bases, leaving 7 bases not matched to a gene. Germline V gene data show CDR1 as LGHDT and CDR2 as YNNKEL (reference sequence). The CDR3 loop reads CASSQPGGDGGYTF. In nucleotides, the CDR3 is TGTGCCAGCAGCCAACCAGGGGGAGATGGTGGCTACACCTTC.

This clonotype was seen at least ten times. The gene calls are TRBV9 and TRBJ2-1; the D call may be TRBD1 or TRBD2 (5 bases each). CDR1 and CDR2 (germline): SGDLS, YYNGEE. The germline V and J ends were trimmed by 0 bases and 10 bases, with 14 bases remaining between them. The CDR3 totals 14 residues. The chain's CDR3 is CASSVAGWGGEQFF. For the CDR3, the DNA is TGTGCCAGCAGCGTAGCTGGTTGGGGCGGGGAGCAGTTCTTC.

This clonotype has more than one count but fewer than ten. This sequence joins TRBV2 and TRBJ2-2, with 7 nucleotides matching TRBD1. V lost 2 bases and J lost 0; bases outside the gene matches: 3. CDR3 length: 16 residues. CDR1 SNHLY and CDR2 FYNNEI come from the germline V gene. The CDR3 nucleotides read TGTGCCAGCAGTGAATTGGGGACAGCGAACACCGGGGAGCTGTTTTTT. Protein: CASSELGTANTGELFF.

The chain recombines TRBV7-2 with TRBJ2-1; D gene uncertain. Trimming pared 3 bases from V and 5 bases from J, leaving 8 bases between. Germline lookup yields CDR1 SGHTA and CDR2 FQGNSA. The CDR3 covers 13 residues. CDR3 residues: CASSFGRDNEQFF. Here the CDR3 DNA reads TGTGCCAGCAGCTTCGGACGAGACAATGAGCAGTTCTTC. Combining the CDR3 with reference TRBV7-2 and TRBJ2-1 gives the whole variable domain GAGVSQSPSNKVTEKGKDVELRCDPISGHTALYWYRQSLGQGLEFLIYFQGNSAPDKSGLPSDRFSAERTGGSVSTLTIQRTQQEDSAVYLCASSFGRDNEQFFGPGTRLTVL.

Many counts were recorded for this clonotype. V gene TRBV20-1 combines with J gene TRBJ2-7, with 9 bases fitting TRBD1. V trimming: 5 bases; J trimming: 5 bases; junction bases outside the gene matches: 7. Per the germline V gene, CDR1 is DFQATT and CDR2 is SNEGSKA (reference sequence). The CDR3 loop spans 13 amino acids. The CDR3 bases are TGCAGTGCTCCCCGGACAGGGGAAAACGAGCAGTACTTC. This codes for CSAPRTGENEQYF.

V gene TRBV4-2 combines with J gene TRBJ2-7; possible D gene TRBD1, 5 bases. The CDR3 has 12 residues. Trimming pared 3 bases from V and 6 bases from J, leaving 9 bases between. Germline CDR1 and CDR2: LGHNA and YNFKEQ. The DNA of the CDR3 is TGTGCCAGCAGCCACCGCACAGGCGAGCAGTACTTC. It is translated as CASSHRTGEQYF.

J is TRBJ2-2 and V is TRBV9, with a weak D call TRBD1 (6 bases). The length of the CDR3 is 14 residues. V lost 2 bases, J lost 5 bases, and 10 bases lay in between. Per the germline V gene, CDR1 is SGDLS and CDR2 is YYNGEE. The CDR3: CASSVTQGTGELFF. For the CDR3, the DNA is TGTGCCAGCAGCGTGACCCAGGGGACCGGGGAGCTGTTTTTT.

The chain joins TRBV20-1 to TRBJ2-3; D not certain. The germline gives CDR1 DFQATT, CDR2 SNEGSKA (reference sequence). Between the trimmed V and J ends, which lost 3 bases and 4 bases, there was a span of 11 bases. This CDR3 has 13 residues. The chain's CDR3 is CSARYSHADTQYF. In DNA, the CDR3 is TGCAGTGCTAGGTATAGTCATGCAGATACGCAGTATTTT.